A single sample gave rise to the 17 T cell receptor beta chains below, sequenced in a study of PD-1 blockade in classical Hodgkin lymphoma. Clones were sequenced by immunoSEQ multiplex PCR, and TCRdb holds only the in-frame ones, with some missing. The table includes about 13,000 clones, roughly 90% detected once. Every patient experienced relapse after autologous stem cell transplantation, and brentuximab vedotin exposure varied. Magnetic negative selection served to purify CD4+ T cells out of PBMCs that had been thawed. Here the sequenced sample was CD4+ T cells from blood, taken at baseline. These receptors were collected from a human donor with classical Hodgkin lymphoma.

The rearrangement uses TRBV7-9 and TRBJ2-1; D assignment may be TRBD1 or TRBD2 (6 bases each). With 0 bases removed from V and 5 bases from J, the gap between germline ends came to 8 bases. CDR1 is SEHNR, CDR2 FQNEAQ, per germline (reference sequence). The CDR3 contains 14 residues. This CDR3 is CASSLAGGHNEQFF. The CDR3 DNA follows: TGTGCCAGCAGCTTAGCAGGGGGGCACAATGAGCAGTTCTTC.

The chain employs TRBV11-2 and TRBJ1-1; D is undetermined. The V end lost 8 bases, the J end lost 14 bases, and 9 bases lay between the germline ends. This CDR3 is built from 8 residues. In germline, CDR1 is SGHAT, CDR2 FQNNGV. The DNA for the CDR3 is TGTGCCAGCGGAAAAGGGTTCTTT. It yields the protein CASGKGFF.

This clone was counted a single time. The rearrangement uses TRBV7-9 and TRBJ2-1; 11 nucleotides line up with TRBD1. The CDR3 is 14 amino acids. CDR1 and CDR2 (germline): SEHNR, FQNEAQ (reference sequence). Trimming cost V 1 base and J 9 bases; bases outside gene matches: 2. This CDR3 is CASSLGDRGGEQFF. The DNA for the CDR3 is TGTGCCAGCAGCTTAGGGGACAGGGGGGGTGAGCAGTTCTTC.

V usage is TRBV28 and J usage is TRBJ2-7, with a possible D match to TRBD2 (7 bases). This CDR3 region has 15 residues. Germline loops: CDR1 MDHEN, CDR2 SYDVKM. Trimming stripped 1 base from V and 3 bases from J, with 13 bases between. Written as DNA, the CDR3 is TGTGCCAGCAGTTTATTAGCCGGGGGGCGCTACGAGCAGTACTTC. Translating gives CASSLLAGGRYEQYF. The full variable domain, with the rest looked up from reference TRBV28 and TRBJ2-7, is DVKVTQSSRYLVKRTGEKVFLECVQDMDHENMFWYRQDPGLGLRLIYFSYDVKMKEKGDIPEGYSVSREKKERFSLILESASTNQTSMYLCASSLLAGGRYEQYFGPGTRLTVT.

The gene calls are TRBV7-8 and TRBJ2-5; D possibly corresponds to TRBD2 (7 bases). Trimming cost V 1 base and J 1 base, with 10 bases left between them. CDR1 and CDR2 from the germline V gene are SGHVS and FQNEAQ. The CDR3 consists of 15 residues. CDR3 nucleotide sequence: TGTGCCAGCAGCTTAGGGGGAGGGGGCCAAGAGACCCAGTACTTC. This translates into CASSLGGGGQETQYF.

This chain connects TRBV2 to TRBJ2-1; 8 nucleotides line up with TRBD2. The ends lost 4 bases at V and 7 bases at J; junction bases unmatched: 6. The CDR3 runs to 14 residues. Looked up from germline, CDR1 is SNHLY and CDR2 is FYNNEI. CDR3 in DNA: TGTGCCAGCAGTGCGTCGGGGGGGAGGAATGAGCAGTTCTTC. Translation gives CASSASGGRNEQFF.

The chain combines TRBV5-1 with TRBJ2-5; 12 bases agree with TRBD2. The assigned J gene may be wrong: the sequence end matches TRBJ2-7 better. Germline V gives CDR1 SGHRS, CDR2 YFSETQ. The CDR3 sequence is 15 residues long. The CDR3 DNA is TGCGCCAGCACCCCCCGACTAGCGGGAGTTTCCGAGCAGTACTTC. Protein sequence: CASTPRLAGVSEQYF.

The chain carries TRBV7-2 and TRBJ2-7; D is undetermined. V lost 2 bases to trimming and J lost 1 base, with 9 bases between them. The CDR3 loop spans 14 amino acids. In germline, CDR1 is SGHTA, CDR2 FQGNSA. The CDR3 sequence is CASSLRAPSYEQYF. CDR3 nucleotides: TGTGCCAGCAGCTTAAGGGCACCATCCTACGAGCAGTACTTC.

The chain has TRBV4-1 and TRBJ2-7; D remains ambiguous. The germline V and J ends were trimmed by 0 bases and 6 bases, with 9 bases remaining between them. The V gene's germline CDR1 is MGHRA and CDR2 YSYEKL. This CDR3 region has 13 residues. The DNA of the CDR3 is TGCGCCAGCAGCCAAGACCTCTTTTCCGAGCAGTACTTC. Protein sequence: CASSQDLFSEQYF.

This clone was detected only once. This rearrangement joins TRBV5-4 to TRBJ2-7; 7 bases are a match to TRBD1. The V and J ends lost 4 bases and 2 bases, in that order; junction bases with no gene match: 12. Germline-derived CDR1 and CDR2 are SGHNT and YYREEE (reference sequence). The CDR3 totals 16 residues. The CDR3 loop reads CASSNLQGSGTYEQYF. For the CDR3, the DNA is TGTGCCAGCAGCAACCTACAGGGGTCAGGGACCTACGAGCAGTACTTC.

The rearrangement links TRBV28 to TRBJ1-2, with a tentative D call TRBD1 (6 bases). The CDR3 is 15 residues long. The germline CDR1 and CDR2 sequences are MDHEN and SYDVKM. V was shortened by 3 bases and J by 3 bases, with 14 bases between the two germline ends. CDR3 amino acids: CASSFKGGRYYGYTF. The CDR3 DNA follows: TGTGCCAGCAGTTTCAAGGGGGGGCGGTACTATGGCTACACCTTC.

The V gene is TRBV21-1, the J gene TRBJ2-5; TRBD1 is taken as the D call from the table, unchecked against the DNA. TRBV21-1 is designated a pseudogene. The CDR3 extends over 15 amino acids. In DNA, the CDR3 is TGTGCCAGCAGCCCCGACCGGACAGGCCAAGAGACCCAGTACTTC. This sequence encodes CASSPDRTGQETQYF.

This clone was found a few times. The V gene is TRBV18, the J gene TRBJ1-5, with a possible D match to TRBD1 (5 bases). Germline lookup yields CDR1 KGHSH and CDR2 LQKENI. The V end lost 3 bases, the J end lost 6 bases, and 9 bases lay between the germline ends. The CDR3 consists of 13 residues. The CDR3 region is CASSPKGVQPQHF. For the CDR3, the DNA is TGTGCCAGCTCACCGAAAGGGGTTCAGCCCCAGCATTTT.

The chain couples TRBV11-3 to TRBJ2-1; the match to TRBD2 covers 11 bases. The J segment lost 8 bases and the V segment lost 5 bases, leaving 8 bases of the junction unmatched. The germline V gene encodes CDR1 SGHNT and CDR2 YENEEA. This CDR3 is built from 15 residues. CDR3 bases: TGTGCCAGCAGCCTACGTAGCGGGGGGGCTTATGAGCAGTTCTTC. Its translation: CASSLRSGGAYEQFF.

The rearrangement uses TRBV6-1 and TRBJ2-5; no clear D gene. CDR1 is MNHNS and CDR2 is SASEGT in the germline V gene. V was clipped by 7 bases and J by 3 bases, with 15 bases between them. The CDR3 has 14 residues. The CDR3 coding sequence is TGTGCCAGCACCCTGGTGCAGGCTAAAGAGACCCAGTACTTC. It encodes CASTLVQAKETQYF.

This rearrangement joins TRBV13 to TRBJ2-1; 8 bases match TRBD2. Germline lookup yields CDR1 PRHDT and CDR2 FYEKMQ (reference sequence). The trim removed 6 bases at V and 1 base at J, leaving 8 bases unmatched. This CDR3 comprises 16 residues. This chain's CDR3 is CASSPPLAESYNEQFF. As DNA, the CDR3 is TGTGCCAGCAGTCCCCCACTAGCGGAGTCCTACAATGAGCAGTTCTTC.

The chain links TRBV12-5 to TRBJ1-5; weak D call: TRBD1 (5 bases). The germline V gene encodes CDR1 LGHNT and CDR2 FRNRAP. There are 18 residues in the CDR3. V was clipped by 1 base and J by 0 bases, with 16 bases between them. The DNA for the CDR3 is TGTGCTAGTGGTTTGGGCCCGGGGCAGTCGGATAGCAATCAGCCCCAGCATTTT. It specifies CASGLGPGQSDSNQPQHF. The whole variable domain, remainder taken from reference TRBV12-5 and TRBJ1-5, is DARVTQTPRHKVTEMGQEVTMRCQPILGHNTVFWYRQTMMQGLELLAYFRNRAPLDDSGMPKDRFSAEMPDATLATLKIQPSEPRDSAVYFCASGLGPGQSDSNQPQHFGDGTRLSIL.